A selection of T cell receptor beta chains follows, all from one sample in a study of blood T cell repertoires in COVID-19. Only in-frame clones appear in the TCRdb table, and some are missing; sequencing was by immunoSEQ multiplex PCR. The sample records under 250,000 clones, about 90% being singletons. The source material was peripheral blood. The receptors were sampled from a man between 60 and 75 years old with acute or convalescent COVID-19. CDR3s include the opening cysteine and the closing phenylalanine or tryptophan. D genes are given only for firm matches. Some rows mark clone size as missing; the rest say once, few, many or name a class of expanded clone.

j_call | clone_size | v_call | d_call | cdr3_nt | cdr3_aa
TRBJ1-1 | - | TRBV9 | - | TGTGCCAGCAGCGTAACTTCAGGGGCCATGAACACTGAAGCTTTCTTT | CASSVTSGAMNTEAFF
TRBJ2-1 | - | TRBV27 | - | TGTGCCAGCAGCTTCGGGCTAGCAGGAGAGCAGTTCTTC | CASSFGLAGEQFF
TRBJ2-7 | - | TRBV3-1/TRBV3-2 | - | TGTGCCAGCAGCCAGCGGCCCGCCGAGCAGTACTTC | CASSQRPAEQYF
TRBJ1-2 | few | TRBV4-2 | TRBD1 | TGTGCCAGCAGCCAAGAGTTCCCGGACAGGGTAAACTATGGCTACACCTTC | CASSQEFPDRVNYGYTF
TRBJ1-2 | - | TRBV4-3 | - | TGCGCCAGCAGCCAAGGCAGGGCTACGTCCTATGGCTACACCTTC | CASSQGRATSYGYTF
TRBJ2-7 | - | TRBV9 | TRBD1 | TGTGCCAGCAGCCGTCGACAGGGGGCAAGTGGCGAGCAGTACTTC | CASSRRQGASGEQYF
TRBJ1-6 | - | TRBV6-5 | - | TGTGCCTGCAGGCAGGGGCTAGGGAATTCACCCCTCCACTTT | CACRQGLGNSPLHF
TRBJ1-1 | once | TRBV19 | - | TGTGCCAGTAGACTACTCGGACAGATGAACACTGAAGCTTTCTTT | CASRLLGQMNTEAFF
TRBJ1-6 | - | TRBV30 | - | TGTGCCTGGACCTTAGAGGGCAGGAGGGATTCACCCCTCCACTTT | CAWTLEGRRDSPLHF
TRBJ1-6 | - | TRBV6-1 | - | TGTGCCAGCAGTGACAGGGAAGATTCACCCCTCCACTTT | CASSDREDSPLHF
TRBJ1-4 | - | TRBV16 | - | TGTGCCAGCAGCCCTGGGGACTTGGGTGAAAAACTGTTTTTT | CASSPGDLGEKLFF
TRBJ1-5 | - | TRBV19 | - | TGTGCCAGTAGTCCCCGTGGAGGAGGGAGGGGATACCAGCCCCAGCATTTT | CASSPRGGGRGYQPQHF
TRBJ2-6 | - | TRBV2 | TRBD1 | TGTGCCAGCAGTGAAGCCGGGACAGGGGGCGCTGCTAGTGGGGCCAACGTCCTGACTTTC | CASSEAGTGGAASGANVLTF
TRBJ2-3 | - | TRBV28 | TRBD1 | TGTGCCAGCAGAGAAGGACAGGGCAGCACAGATACGCAGTATTTT | CASREGQGSTDTQYF
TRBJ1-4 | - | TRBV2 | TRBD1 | TGTGCCAGCAGGAAGGACAGGGTGACTAATGAAAAACTGTTTTTT | CASRKDRVTNEKLFF
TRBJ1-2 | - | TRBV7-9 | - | TGTGCCAGCAGCCCGGATGGGGGCTCCCCCTATGGCTACACCTTC | CASSPDGGSPYGYTF
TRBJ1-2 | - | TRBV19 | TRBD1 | TGTGCCAGTAGTGAACAGGGGCTCCTTAACTATGGCTACACCTTC | CASSEQGLLNYGYTF
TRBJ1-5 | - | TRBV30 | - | TGTGCCTGGAGGCCACTTTATAGCAATCAGCCCCAGCATTTT | CAWRPLYSNQPQHF
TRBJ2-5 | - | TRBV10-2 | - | TGCGCCAGCAGTGCTGCGGGGCAAGAGACCCAGTACTTC | CASSAAGQETQYF
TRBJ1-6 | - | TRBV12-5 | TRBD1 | TGTGCTAGCAAGCAGGGGGGCAATTCACCCCTCCACTTT | CASKQGGNSPLHF
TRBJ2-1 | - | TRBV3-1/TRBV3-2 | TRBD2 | TGTGCCAGCAGCCAAGACGGGTCCGGGACTAGCTCCTACAATGAGCAGTTCTTC | CASSQDGSGTSSYNEQFF
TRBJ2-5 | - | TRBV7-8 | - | TGTGCCAGCAGCTGGACAGTCCAAGAGACCCAGTACTTC | CASSWTVQETQYF
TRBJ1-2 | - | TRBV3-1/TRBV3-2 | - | TGTGCCAGCAGCCAAAGGGAGAGTGGCTACACCTTC | CASSQRESGYTF
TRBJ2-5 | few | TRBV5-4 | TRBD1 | TGTGCCAGCAGCCCGAAGACGGGACAGGGGGAAGGAGAGACCCAGTACTTC | CASSPKTGQGEGETQYF
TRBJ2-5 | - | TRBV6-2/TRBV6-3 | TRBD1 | TGTGCCAGCAGTTCTCAAAGACAGGGCCAAGAGACCCAGTACTTC | CASSSQRQGQETQYF
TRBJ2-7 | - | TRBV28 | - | TGTGCCAGCAGTTCTGCGGGAATACACCACGAGCAGTACTTC | CASSSAGIHHEQYF
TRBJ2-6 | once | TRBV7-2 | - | TGTGCCGGACAGCTGTACGGGTCTGGGGCCAACGTCCTGACTTTC | CAGQLYGSGANVLTF